The rows below give T cell receptor beta chains drawn from one sample of a study of cytomegalovirus exposure and HLA in healthy donors. Only in-frame clones appear in the TCRdb table, and some are missing; sequencing was by immunoSEQ multiplex PCR. The sample has around 150,000 clones; around 88% are singletons. Specimen: PBMCs. The source of these receptors is a woman aged 25-40 years in good health and CMV-seronegative. Each CDR3 is given with its conserved first and last residue. Fields, in order: J gene, V gene, D gene, clone size, CDR3 protein, CDR3 DNA. D genes are given only for firm matches. Only some rows state a clone size, as once, few, many or a class for expanded clones.

>TRBJ2-7|TRBV23-1|TRBD1|NA
CASSHGQVIYEQYF
TGCGCCAGCAGTCATGGACAGGTGATCTACGAGCAGTACTTC
>TRBJ1-2|TRBV11-2|NA|NA
CASRPLQGTGNYGYTF
TGTGCCAGCAGACCTTTACAGGGAACCGGTAACTATGGCTACACCTTC
>TRBJ1-1|TRBV4-2|TRBD1|NA
CASSQAVRGPSNTEAFF
TGTGCCAGCAGCCAAGCCGTCAGGGGGCCCTCGAACACTGAAGCTTTCTTT
>TRBJ2-7|TRBV6-1|TRBD1|few
CASPSGTGRTYEQYF
TGTGCCAGCCCGTCAGGGACAGGGCGGACCTACGAGCAGTACTTC
>TRBJ1-5|TRBV2|NA|NA
CASRAGRNQPQHF
TGTGCCAGCAGAGCAGGGCGCAATCAGCCCCAGCATTTT
>TRBJ1-2|TRBV6-6|TRBD1|NA
CASRTGGIYGYTF
TGTGCCAGCCGGACAGGGGGTATCTATGGCTACACCTTC
>TRBJ1-2|TRBV9|NA|NA
CASSVRVDYGYTF
TGTGCCAGCAGCGTCAGGGTGGACTATGGCTACACCTTC
>TRBJ2-1|TRBV7-8|TRBD2|NA
CASSRLAGRASSYNEQFF
TGTGCCAGCAGCCGCCTCGCGGGGAGGGCCTCTTCCTACAATGAGCAGTTCTTC
>TRBJ2-1|TRBV27|TRBD1|NA
CASSPGTGSSIGGQFF
TGTGCCAGCAGTCCAGGGACAGGGTCTTCTATTGGTGGGCAGTTCTTC
>TRBJ1-1|TRBV7-9|NA|NA
CASSLEYFGNEAFF
TGTGCCAGCAGCTTAGAGTATTTCGGGAACGAAGCTTTCTTT
>TRBJ2-4|TRBV28|TRBD2|NA
CASSFVQGEGLANIQYF
TGTGCCAGCAGTTTTGTGCAGGGAGAGGGACTAGCAAACATTCAGTACTTC
>TRBJ2-7|TRBV19|NA|NA
CASSPRGGRYEQYF
TGTGCCAGTAGTCCCCGTGGAGGGCGCTACGAGCAGTACTTC
>TRBJ2-1|TRBV2|NA|few
CASRDTNNEQFF
TGTGCCAGCCGGGACACCAACAATGAGCAGTTCTTC
>TRBJ2-5|TRBV5-1|NA|once
CASSLEGPETQYF
TGCGCCAGCAGCTTGGAGGGGCCAGAGACCCAGTACTTC
>TRBJ1-2|TRBV7-2|NA|once
CASSFFGGNGYTF
TGTGCCAGCAGCTTCTTCGGGGGGAATGGCTACACCTTC
>TRBJ2-1|TRBV4-2|NA|NA
CASSQGLVSYNEQFF
TGTGCCAGCAGCCAAGGACTAGTCTCCTACAATGAGCAGTTCTTC
>TRBJ1-4|TRBV2|NA|NA
CAGGTNEKLFF
TGTGCCGGGGGCACTAATGAAAAACTGTTTTTT
>TRBJ2-7|TRBV15|NA|NA
CATSLLRGLSYEQYF
TGTGCCACCAGCCTCTTAAGAGGACTCTCCTACGAGCAGTACTTC
>TRBJ2-3|TRBV15|NA|NA
CATSRGRSSTDTQYF
TGTGCCACCAGCAGAGGGCGGAGTAGCACAGATACGCAGTATTTT
>TRBJ2-7|TRBV7-2|TRBD1|NA
CASSLAGTWDSATGLYEQYF
TGTGCCAGCAGCTTAGCTGGGACCTGGGACAGTGCTACGGGCCTCTACGAGCAGTACTTC
>TRBJ2-3|TRBV7-9|TRBD2|NA
CASRSSGASTDTQYF
TGTGCCAGCAGATCTAGCGGGGCTAGCACAGATACGCAGTATTTT
>TRBJ1-1|TRBV9|NA|NA
CASSVASGLNTEAFF
TGTGCCAGCAGCGTAGCTTCTGGCCTGAACACTGAAGCTTTCTTT
>TRBJ2-1|TRBV28|TRBD2|NA
CASSTTSGRNEQFF
TGTGCCAGCAGTACAACTAGCGGGAGAAATGAGCAGTTCTTC
>TRBJ2-7|TRBV28|NA|NA
CASSFPGLPSYEQYF
TGTGCCAGCAGTTTCCCGGGACTCCCCTCCTACGAGCAGTACTTC
>TRBJ1-5|TRBV27|NA|NA
CASSSSRGNQPQHF
TGTGCCAGCAGCAGTAGCAGGGGCAATCAGCCCCAGCATTTT
>TRBJ2-1|TRBV6-5|NA|NA
CASSEGLSYNEQFF
TGTGCCAGCAGCGAGGGACTCTCCTACAATGAGCAGTTCTTC
>TRBJ2-7|TRBV5-1|NA|once
CASSLDFSYEQYF
TGCGCCAGCAGCTTAGACTTCTCCTACGAGCAGTACTTC
>TRBJ1-2|TRBV4-1|NA|NA
CASSQAPGNYGYTF
TGCGCCAGCAGCCAAGCTCCAGGGAACTATGGCTACACCTTC
>TRBJ2-7|TRBV5-1|NA|NA
CASSLAAAGAYEQYF
TGCGCCAGCAGCTTGGCCGCTGCAGGGGCTTACGAGCAGTACTTC
>TRBJ2-6|TRBV30|NA|NA
CAWSRTGANVLTF
TGTGCCTGGAGTAGAACAGGGGCCAACGTCCTGACTTTC
>TRBJ2-7|TRBV19|NA|NA
CASSISGQVGEQYF
TGTGCCAGTAGTATCTCCGGACAAGTGGGCGAGCAGTACTTC
>TRBJ2-7|TRBV7-9|TRBD2|NA
CASSFPAGLAGGEQYF
TGTGCCAGCAGCTTCCCCGCGGGACTAGCGGGAGGCGAGCAGTACTTC
>TRBJ2-7|TRBV6-5|TRBD2|NA
CASSLLAYSYEQYF
TGTGCCAGCAGTTTACTAGCGTACTCCTACGAGCAGTACTTC